This TCR beta chain appears in the sequencing data of a study of T cell repertoires in cytomegalovirus infection. About the research overall: From public TCR beta signatures came an indication of both CMV infection and matching HLA type.

TCRdb re-derived calls from the reads in MiXCR, one entry per CDR3 protein. The profile shows about 60,000 distinct CDR3 sequences, 20% of them singletons. Points from the study as a whole: HLA-C-restricted CMV clonotypes gave the most frequent clonotype in two of eight donors. CMV carriers having the relevant HLA were flagged by cumulative public TCR beta family frequency.

Turning to this clonotype: Its antigen is unidentified.

The V gene's germline CDR1 is SEHNR and CDR2 FQNEAQ (reference sequence). This CDR3 comprises 15 residues. The J segment lost 6 bases and the V segment lost 5 bases, leaving 8 bases of the junction unmatched. The chain carries TRBV7-9 and TRBJ2-1, with 9 bases fitting TRBD2. The receptor's source is a human donor in good health (CMV status not recorded). Some clones in this sample may be carry-over from other donors' samples. The material sequenced was CD8+ T cells from cultured PBMCs, taken from culture after CMV antigen stimulation. The CDR3 coding sequence is TGTGCCAGCAGCCCGCTAGCGGGGAACGTCAATGAGCAGTTCTTC. This codes for CASSPLAGNVNEQFF.